Each of the 26 T cell receptor beta chains below was sequenced from the same sample in a study of T cells after yellow fever vaccination. TCRdb analysed the 5' RACE reads with MiXCR anew, one entry per CDR3 protein. The data show about 32,000 distinct CDR3 sequences, about 10% seen once. Sequencing was performed on PBMCs, either bulk or a sorted T-cell subset (CD4+, CD8+, memory, or dextramer-sorted; not recorded which), taken around 14 days after the first yellow fever vaccination. These TCRs come from a man aged 18 to 29 who received the YFV17D yellow fever vaccine.

This clonotype was observed many times. The rearrangement uses TRBV28 and TRBJ1-1, with D hard to call. V lost 3 bases and J 0 bases, leaving 8 bases between the germline ends. This CDR3 has 14 amino acids. CDR1 and CDR2 from the germline V gene are MDHEN and SYDVKM. This CDR3 reads CASSLGSMNTEAFF. The CDR3 nucleotides are TGTGCCAGCAGTTTGGGCAGTATGAACACTGAAGCTTTCTTT.

This clonotype showed up many times. The rearrangement joins TRBV28 to TRBJ2-1; no clear D gene. There are 14 residues in the CDR3. Deletions cut 5 bases from V and 0 bases from J, with 8 bases between. CDR1 is MDHEN, CDR2 SYDVKM, per germline. In nucleotides, the CDR3 is TGTGCCAGCAGTAGCTATAGCTCCTACAATGAGCAGTTCTTC. Protein sequence: CASSSYSSYNEQFF.

By frequency in the sample, this clonotype is medium-sized. The chain couples TRBV4-3 to TRBJ2-6; 7 nucleotides agree with TRBD1. The CDR3 is 16 residues long. V lost 1 base, J lost 0 bases, and 0 bases stayed unmatched. From germline, CDR1 is LGHNA and CDR2 YSLEER. This CDR3 reads CASSQAGGSGANVLTF. The CDR3 region has the DNA TGCGCCAGCAGCCAAGCAGGGGGCTCTGGGGCCAACGTCCTGACTTTC.

At least ten counts were recorded for this clonotype. The chain links TRBV2 to TRBJ2-2; D might be TRBD2 (6 bases). Germline V CDR1 and CDR2: SNHLY, FYNNEI. Trimming removed 9 bases at V and 4 bases at J, with 12 bases between. The CDR3 covers 13 residues. The CDR3 here is CARAGGGTGELFF. CDR3 sequence (DNA): TGTGCCAGAGCCGGGGGTGGCACCGGGGAGCTGTTTTTT.

This clonotype came up many times. The genes are TRBV7-6 and TRBJ2-2, with TRBD2 identical over 10 bases. V trimming: 4 bases; J trimming: 6 bases; junction bases outside the gene matches: 11. CDR1 and CDR2 (germline): SGHVS, FNYEAQ. The length of the CDR3 is 17 residues. The CDR3 protein is CASSSNPGTSAPGELFF. The CDR3 DNA reads TGTGCCAGCAGCTCCAATCCCGGGACTAGCGCCCCCGGGGAGCTGTTTTTT.

Many counts were recorded for this clonotype. The chain joins TRBV5-1 to TRBJ2-3; TRBD1 might be the D (6 bases). Looked up from germline, CDR1 is SGHRS and CDR2 is YFSETQ. The CDR3 sequence is 14 residues long. Trimming pared 3 bases from V and 2 bases from J, leaving 10 bases between. The CDR3 DNA reads TGCGCCAGCAGCTCACAGGGCTACACAGATACGCAGTATTTT. It yields the protein CASSSQGYTDTQYF.

This clonotype was counted ten times or more. The rearrangement uses TRBV7-2 and TRBJ2-7, with D perhaps TRBD1 (5 bases). The CDR3 extends over 14 amino acids. Germline-derived CDR1 and CDR2 are SGHTA and FQGNSA. V lost 5 bases and J 2 bases, leaving 13 bases between the germline ends. The CDR3 DNA reads TGTGCCAGCAGCACCTTCGACAGACCCTACGAGCAGTACTTC. Its translation: CASSTFDRPYEQYF.

This clonotype was seen repeatedly, ten times or more. The chain is built from TRBV6-6 and TRBJ1-2; maybe TRBD1 (6 bases). Per the germline V gene, CDR1 is MNHNY and CDR2 is SVGAGI (reference sequence). This CDR3 has 13 residues. V lost 2 bases and J 6 bases, leaving 10 bases between the germline ends. The CDR3: CASSYGTNNGYTF. The CDR3 DNA follows: TGTGCCAGCAGTTACGGGACAAATAATGGCTACACCTTC.

Many counts were recorded for this clonotype. This rearrangement joins TRBV7-9 to TRBJ2-7; no clear D gene. Germline lookup yields CDR1 SEHNR and CDR2 FQNEAQ (reference sequence). The CDR3 sequence is 12 residues long. V was cut by 0 bases and J by 7 bases, with 7 bases left in between. The CDR3 DNA sequence: TGTGCCAGCAGCTTAGCCGGCCAGGAGCAGTACGTC. This gives the protein CASSLAGQEQYV.

In this sample, this clonotype turned up many times. The CDR3 protein is CASSFPKGGAGELFF. DNA of the CDR3: TGTGCCAGCAGTTTCCCTAAGGGGGGGGCCGGGGAGCTGTTTTTT. The chain has TRBV12-3 or TRBV12-4 and TRBJ2-2; perhaps TRBD2 as D (7 bases). CDR3 length: 15 residues. The V gene lost 3 bases and the J gene lost 6 bases, with 14 bases spanning the gap.

The table lists this clonotype with many counts. The J gene is TRBJ2-6, the V gene TRBV6-5; D unresolved. The CDR3 sequence is 15 residues long. Deletions cut 6 bases from V and 4 bases from J, with 13 bases between. Germline-derived CDR1 and CDR2 are MNHEY and SVGAGI. CDR3 sequence: CASRPNRPGANVLTF. For the CDR3, the DNA is TGTGCCAGCAGACCGAACAGACCCGGGGCCAACGTCCTGACTTTC.

This chain links TRBV5-6 with TRBJ1-2, with D unclear. Trimming shortened V by 1 base and J by 5 bases, and 6 bases separated the two germline ends. The CDR3 spans 12 residues. Germline values: CDR1 SGHDT, CDR2 YYEEEE. CDR3 DNA sequence: TGTGCCAGCAGCTTGTCGGGGTATGGCTACACCTTC. The encoded protein is CASSLSGYGYTF.

This clonotype has at least ten counts. This chain joins TRBV5-1 and TRBJ2-3, with D maybe TRBD1 (6 bases). Germline V gene lookup returns CDR1 SGHRS and CDR2 YFSETQ. The CDR3 runs to 13 residues. With 3 bases removed from V and 9 bases from J, the gap between germline ends came to 14 bases. As DNA, the CDR3 is TGCGCCAGCAGCTCGAGGACAGACCCGACGCAGTATTTT. Protein: CASSSRTDPTQYF.

This clonotype was counted many times. This chain connects TRBV20-1 to TRBJ2-1; 11 bases are shared with TRBD2. Germline-derived CDR1 and CDR2 are DFQATT and SNEGSKA (reference sequence). Trimming took 4 bases from V and 6 from J; bases not matched to a gene: 5. CDR3 length: 14 amino acids. As DNA, the CDR3 is TGCAGTGCTAATCTAGCGGGGGGACGCAATGAGCAGTTCTTC. Translated: CSANLAGGRNEQFF.

Note on this clonotype: A much larger clone differs from this one at a single base, so this may be a read error. The chain employs TRBV6-1 and TRBJ2-1, with 9 bases matching TRBD1. This CDR3 has 15 amino acids. Germline V gene data show CDR1 as MNHNS and CDR2 as SASEGT. V lost 10 bases and J lost 7; bases outside the gene matches: 14. In nucleotides, the CDR3 is TGTGCCATCTCAAGGGGGACAGGGTGCGGGAATGAGCAGTTCTTC. It specifies CAISRGTGCGNEQFF.

This clonotype came up a few times. The V and J genes are TRBV20-1 and TRBJ1-2, with D uncertain. CDR3 size: 15 residues. V lost 1 base to trimming and J lost 0 bases, with 12 bases between them. In germline, CDR1 is DFQATT, CDR2 SNEGSKA (reference sequence). This CDR3 is CSARVVNSPNYGYTF. The CDR3 bases are TGCAGTGCTAGAGTAGTGAACAGTCCTAACTATGGCTACACCTTC.

This clonotype was picked up many times. V usage is TRBV2 and J usage is TRBJ2-1; no clear D. This CDR3 is 11 amino acids long. The V end lost 5 bases, the J end lost 6 bases, and 5 bases lay between the germline ends. From germline, CDR1 is SNHLY and CDR2 FYNNEI. CDR3 protein: CASSFPNEQFF. The CDR3 bases are TGTGCCAGCAGTTTTCCCAATGAGCAGTTCTTC. The entire variable domain, with the rest obtained from reference TRBV2 and TRBJ2-1, is as follows: EPEVTQTPSHQVTQMGQEVILRCVPISNHLYFYWYRQILGQKVEFLVSFYNNEISEKSEIFDDQFSVERPDGSNFTLKIRSTKLEDSAMYFCASSFPNEQFFGPGTRLTVL.

This clonotype was counted ten times or more. J is TRBJ1-1 and V is TRBV4-2; D is unclear. Germline V gene lookup returns CDR1 LGHNA and CDR2 YNFKEQ. The V end was cut by 1 base, the J end by 4 bases, with 7 bases between. CDR3 length equals 13 residues. CDR3 in DNA: TGTGCCAGCAGCCAAGCTACGGCCACTGAAGCTTTCTTT. It codes for CASSQATATEAFF.

In the case of this clonotype: This could be a read error, since a much larger clone is one nucleotide away. The chain uses TRBV6-1 and TRBJ2-5, with 8 bases that match TRBD2. The CDR3 sequence is 15 residues long. J was trimmed by 6 bases and V by 6 bases; bases with no gene match: 12. Germline V lookup: CDR1 MNHNS, CDR2 SASEGT. The CDR3 region has the DNA TGTGCCAGCAGCCCCTGGACTAGCTTGGGTCAGACCCAGTACTTC. Translation gives CASSPWTSLGQTQYF.

This clonotype has at least ten counts. The rearrangement joins TRBV5-1 to TRBJ2-3; weak D call: TRBD2 (6 bases). Germline CDR1 and CDR2: SGHRS and YFSETQ. This CDR3 comprises 16 residues. Trimming removed 4 bases at V and 1 base at J, with 16 bases between. In nucleotides, the CDR3 is TGCGCCAGCAGCCAGCTACGGGGCGGGGGCACAGATACGCAGTATTTT. This sequence encodes CASSQLRGGGTDTQYF.

The sample holds many counts of this clonotype. The rearrangement joins TRBV6-1 to TRBJ2-2; 11 bases are shared with TRBD1. Trimming took 5 bases from V and 5 from J; bases not matched to a gene: 4. CDR1 and CDR2 (germline): MNHNS, SASEGT. This CDR3 is built from 15 residues. CDR3 loop: CASSPRDRGTGELFF. The CDR3 DNA sequence: TGTGCCAGCAGTCCCCGGGACAGGGGGACCGGGGAGCTGTTTTTT.

The table lists this clonotype with a few counts. The V gene is TRBV2, the J gene TRBJ2-7; the match to TRBD2 covers 8 bases. Germline V gives CDR1 SNHLY, CDR2 FYNNEI. The CDR3 extends over 14 amino acids. The trim removed 5 bases at V and 6 bases at J, leaving 9 bases unmatched. As DNA, the CDR3 is TGTGCCAGCAGTTCGACTAGCGCCCGTCCCGAGCAGTACTTC. This codes for CASSSTSARPEQYF.

This clonotype was seen ten or more times. The chain employs TRBV9 and TRBJ2-7, with 7 nucleotides matching TRBD2. With 4 bases clipped from V and 1 base from J, the junction kept 8 bases outside the gene matches. This CDR3 contains 15 residues. CDR1 SGDLS and CDR2 YYNGEE come from the germline V gene. In DNA form, the CDR3 reads TGTGCCAGCAGCCTAGGGGCTAGCGGATCCTACGAGCAGTACTTC. Protein sequence: CASSLGASGSYEQYF.

In its sample, this clonotype was seen many times. The chain combines TRBV4-2 with TRBJ2-7; D gene uncertain. The V end lost 5 bases, the J end lost 3 bases, and 11 bases lay between the germline ends. CDR3 size: 13 residues. Germline V gives CDR1 LGHNA, CDR2 YNFKEQ. The CDR3 bases are TGTGCCAGCAGCTGGGGATGGAACTACGAGCAGTACTTC. It codes for CASSWGWNYEQYF.

This clonotype was counted ten times or more. The CDR3 region has the DNA TGCAGTGCCCAAAGTAGACTAGCGTACAATGAGCAGTTCTTC. This encodes CSAQSRLAYNEQFF. This sequence joins TRBV20-1 and TRBJ2-1; 8 bases match TRBD2. The V segment lost 6 bases and the J segment 4 bases; nucleotides outside the gene matches: 8. The CDR3 has 14 amino acids. Germline V gene data show CDR1 as DFQATT and CDR2 as SNEGSKA (reference sequence).

By frequency in the sample, this clonotype is medium-sized. This chain uses TRBV14 with TRBJ2-3; weak D call: TRBD1 (6 bases). Germline CDR1 and CDR2: SGHDN and FVKESK. The CDR3 runs to 14 residues. Trimming cost V 0 bases and J 5 bases, with 9 bases left between them. The CDR3, as DNA: TGTGCCAGCAGCCAAGACGTACAGGGAGATACGCAGTATTTT. It translates to CASSQDVQGDTQYF.